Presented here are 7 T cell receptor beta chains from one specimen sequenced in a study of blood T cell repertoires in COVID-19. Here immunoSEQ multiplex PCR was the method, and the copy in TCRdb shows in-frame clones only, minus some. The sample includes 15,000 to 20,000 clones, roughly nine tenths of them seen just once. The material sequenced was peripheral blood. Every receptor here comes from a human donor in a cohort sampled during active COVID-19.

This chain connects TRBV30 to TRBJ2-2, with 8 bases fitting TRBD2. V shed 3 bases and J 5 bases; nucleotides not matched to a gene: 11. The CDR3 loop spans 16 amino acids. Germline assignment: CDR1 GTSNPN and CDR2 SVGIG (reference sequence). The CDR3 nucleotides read TGTGCCTGGAGGGGCGGCGGGGGGCCAAGGACCGGGGAGCTGTTTTTT. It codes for CAWRGGGGPRTGELFF.

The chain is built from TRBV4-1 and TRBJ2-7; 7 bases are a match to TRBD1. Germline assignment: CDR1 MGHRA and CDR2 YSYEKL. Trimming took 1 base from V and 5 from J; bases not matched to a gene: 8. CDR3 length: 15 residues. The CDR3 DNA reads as TGCGCCAGCAGCCAAGTGGACAGGAGGAGGAACGAGCAGTACTTC. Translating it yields CASSQVDRRRNEQYF.

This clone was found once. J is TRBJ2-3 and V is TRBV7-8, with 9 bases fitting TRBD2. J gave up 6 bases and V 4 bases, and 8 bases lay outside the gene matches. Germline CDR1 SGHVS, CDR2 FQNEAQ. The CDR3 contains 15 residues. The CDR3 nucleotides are TGTGCCAGCAGCTGGAATAGCGGGGGAGGGGATACGCAGTATTTT. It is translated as CASSWNSGGGDTQYF. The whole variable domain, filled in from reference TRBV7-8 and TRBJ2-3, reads GAGVSQSPRYKVAKRGQDVALRCDPISGHVSLFWYQQALGQGPEFLTYFQNEAQLDKSGLPSDRFFAERPEGSVSTLKIQRTQQEDSAVYLCASSWNSGGGDTQYFGPGTRLTVL.

CDR3 region: CASSKTARRDEQYV. The CDR3 bases are TGTGCCAGCAGCAAAACGGCACGCCGGGATGAGCAGTACGTC. J is TRBJ2-7 and V is TRBV6-5; TRBD2 is a possible D gene (5 bases). The CDR3 contains 14 residues. The germline V and J ends were trimmed by 6 bases and 7 bases, with 19 bases remaining between them. Germline V lookup: CDR1 MNHEY, CDR2 SVGAGI.

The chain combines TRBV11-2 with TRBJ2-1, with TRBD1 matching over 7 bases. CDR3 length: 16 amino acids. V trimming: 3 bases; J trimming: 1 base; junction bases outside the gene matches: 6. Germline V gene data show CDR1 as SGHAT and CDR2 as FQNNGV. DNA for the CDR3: TGTGCCAGCAGCTTGGTGAGGGGGCAATCCTACAATGAGCAGTTCTTC. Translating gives CASSLVRGQSYNEQFF.

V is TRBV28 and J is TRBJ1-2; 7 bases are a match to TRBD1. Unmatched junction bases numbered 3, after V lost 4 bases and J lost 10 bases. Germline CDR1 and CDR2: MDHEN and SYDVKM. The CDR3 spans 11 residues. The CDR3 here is CASSSQGVYTF. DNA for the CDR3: TGTGCCAGCAGTTCGCAGGGGGTCTACACCTTC.

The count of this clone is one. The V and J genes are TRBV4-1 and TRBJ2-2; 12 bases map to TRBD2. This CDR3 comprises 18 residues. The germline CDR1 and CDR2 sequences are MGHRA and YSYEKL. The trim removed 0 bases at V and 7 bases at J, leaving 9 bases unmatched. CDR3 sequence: CASSQDRLAGGLSGELFF. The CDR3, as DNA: TGCGCCAGCAGCCAAGACCGGCTAGCGGGAGGGCTGAGCGGGGAGCTGTTTTTT.